This T cell receptor (beta chain) was found in a study of blood T cell repertoires in COVID-19. The CDR3 has 14 residues. With 0 bases clipped from V and 4 bases from J, the junction kept 3 bases outside the gene matches. Assay used: immunoSEQ multiplex PCR; TCRdb lists only in-frame clones, some missing. The sample lists almost 70,000 clones, 85% to 90% occurring once. This rearrangement joins TRBV23-1 to TRBJ2-7; TRBD2 aligns across 7 bases. TRBV23-1 is reported as an ORF; its role is uncertain. This sequence was found in a woman between 45 and 65 years old with active COVID-19. The sample consisted of peripheral blood. The CDR3 nucleotides read TGCGCCAGCAGTCAATCCGGCGGGAGTTACGAGCAGTACTTC. Protein product: CASSQSGGSYEQYF.